These 21 T cell receptor beta chains were sequenced from one sample in a study of T cell responses to AZD1222 COVID-19 vaccine listed by TCRdb under 2021. Libraries were constructed by the immunoSEQ multiplex PCR assay. This is the immuneACCESS table as TCRdb keeps it, with only in-frame sequences that have V and J called. A part of the clones is gone; compared with another copy, unresolved V genes explain less than half, and the rest is unexplained. Within this sample are tens of thousands of clones, with 88% of them counted one time only. Clones ranked in the top ten supply under 5% of the sample. The sample's time point label, decoded: baseline before first vaccination. The treatment or condition label here, explained by the study, means: meningococcal conjugate vaccine given as trial control. The sample in question was peripheral blood, obtained on day 0 of MenACWY control vaccination. These receptors were collected from an adult in good health.

This chain uses TRBV19 with TRBJ1-2; 12 nucleotides line up with TRBD1. The CDR3 is 15 amino acids. Losses at the gene ends were 5 bases for V and 8 bases for J; bases not matched to a gene: 9. Germline CDR1 and CDR2: LNHDA and SQIVND (reference sequence). The DNA for the CDR3 is TGTGCCAGTAGTCATCCCGGGACAGGGGGCAACGGCTACACCTTC. Its protein product is CASSHPGTGGNGYTF.

This sequence joins TRBV10-3 and TRBJ2-3; no firm D call. The germline V and J ends were trimmed by 5 bases and 2 bases, with 11 bases remaining between them. Germline V gene sequence: CDR1 ENHRY, CDR2 SYGVKD. This CDR3 contains 14 residues. The CDR3 loop is CAISSSEITDTQYF. The CDR3 nucleotides read TGTGCCATCAGTAGCTCTGAGATCACAGATACGCAGTATTTT.

The J gene is TRBJ2-1, the V gene TRBV27; 13 nucleotides align to TRBD2. The germline gives CDR1 MNHEY, CDR2 SMNVEV (reference sequence). The CDR3 extends over 16 amino acids. V gave up 2 bases and J gave up 4 bases; unmatched junction bases: 2. The CDR3 bases are TGTGCCAGCAGTTTAACGGGACTAGCGGGATACAATGAGCAGTTCTTC. The encoded protein is CASSLTGLAGYNEQFF.

The V gene is TRBV18, the J gene TRBJ1-5, with D maybe TRBD1 (6 bases). V lost 2 bases to trimming and J lost 8 bases, with 13 bases between them. CDR1 and CDR2 (germline): KGHSH, LQKENI. This CDR3 is 14 amino acids long. The DNA of the CDR3 is TGTGCCAGCTCACCAGGGGGGACAAGGGAGCCCCAGCATTTT. Protein: CASSPGGTREPQHF.

The chain links TRBV7-9 to TRBJ1-5, with D uncertain. Between the trimmed V and J ends, which lost 6 bases and 1 base, there was a span of 7 bases. The CDR3 covers 13 residues. Germline V gene sequence: CDR1 SEHNR, CDR2 FQNEAQ (reference sequence). CDR3 coding DNA: TGTGCCAGCAGTAAGGAAAGCAATCAGCCCCAGCATTTT. It encodes CASSKESNQPQHF.

This clone was picked up a small number of times. This chain uses TRBV19 with TRBJ1-5; 7 positions agree with TRBD1. J lost 4 bases, V lost 4 bases, and 4 bases had no gene match. The CDR3 contains 14 residues. Germline lookup yields CDR1 LNHDA and CDR2 SQIVND (reference sequence). The CDR3 here is CASSNDRANQPQHF. CDR3 coding DNA: TGTGCCAGTAGTAACGACAGGGCAAATCAGCCCCAGCATTTT.

The J gene is TRBJ1-2, the V gene TRBV27; 7 nucleotides align to TRBD1. Trimming at V came to 6 bases and at J to 5 bases, leaving 6 bases not matched to a gene. There are 13 residues in the CDR3. Germline V CDR1 and CDR2: MNHEY, SMNVEV (reference sequence). CDR3 sequence (DNA): TGTGCCAGCAGCACCGACAGGGTTTATGGCTACACCTTC. It yields the protein CASSTDRVYGYTF.

The chain recombines TRBV6-5 with TRBJ1-6; 8 bases line up with TRBD1. CDR3 size: 14 residues. J gave up 10 bases and V 5 bases, and 7 bases lay outside the gene matches. Germline V lookup: CDR1 MNHEY, CDR2 SVGAGI. The CDR3 is CASSPWTGKSPLHF. CDR3 sequence (DNA): TGTGCCAGCAGTCCTTGGACAGGGAAGTCACCCCTCCACTTT.

This rearrangement joins TRBV9 to TRBJ2-5; 8 bases line up with TRBD2. From germline, CDR1 is SGDLS and CDR2 YYNGEE. The trim removed 3 bases at V and 5 bases at J, leaving 15 bases unmatched. The CDR3 length is 17 residues. The CDR3 region is CASSDPKTSGSFETQYF. In DNA form, the CDR3 reads TGTGCCAGCAGCGACCCCAAAACTAGCGGATCCTTTGAGACCCAGTACTTC.

The chain employs TRBV5-8 and TRBJ2-7; D not certain. Trimming took 9 bases from V and 8 from J, leaving 27 bases between them. Germline loops: CDR1 SGHTS, CDR2 YDEGEE. The CDR3 has 15 amino acids. The CDR3 loop is CATTSLVTDGFKQYF. The CDR3 DNA reads as TGTGCCACCACCAGCTTGGTGACTGATGGATTTAAGCAGTACTTC. Full variable domain (rest looked up from reference TRBV5-8 and TRBJ2-7): EAGVTQSPTHLIKTRGQQATLRCSPISGHTSVYWYQQALGLGLQFLLWYDEGEERNRGNFPPRFSGRQFPNYSSELNVNALELEDSALYLCATTSLVTDGFKQYFGPGTRLTVT.

This clone was picked up one time. The chain combines TRBV28 with TRBJ1-5, with D unresolved. The CDR3 runs 12 residues. The V gene's germline CDR1 is MDHEN and CDR2 SYDVKM. V was clipped by 3 bases and J by 7 bases, with 7 bases between them. The CDR3 DNA follows: TGTGCCAGCAGTTTCCCCGGGCAGCCCCAGCATTTT. It encodes CASSFPGQPQHF.

The chain links TRBV10-2 to TRBJ2-2; D remains ambiguous. This CDR3 has 11 amino acids. The germline V gene has CDR1 WSHSY and CDR2 SAAADI. Trimming cost V 4 bases and J 8 bases, with 5 bases left between them. CDR3 DNA sequence: TGCGCCAGCAGTGTGAGGGGGGAGCTGTTTTTT. It yields the protein CASSVRGELFF.

The V and J genes are TRBV29-1 and TRBJ2-3; no clear D gene. The length of the CDR3 is 13 residues. V was clipped by 1 base and J by 6 bases, with 11 bases between them. Looked up from germline, CDR1 is SQVTM and CDR2 is ANQGSEA. The CDR3 here is CSVEVNVRDTQYF. DNA of the CDR3: TGCAGCGTTGAAGTCAACGTGAGGGATACGCAGTATTTT.

This sequence joins TRBV6-5 and TRBJ1-5; D is possibly TRBD1 (5 bases). Germline loops: CDR1 MNHEY, CDR2 SVGAGI. V lost 6 bases and J lost 6, with 9 bases in between. This CDR3 region has 12 residues. The chain's CDR3 is CASRGTIQPQHF. DNA of the CDR3: TGTGCCAGCAGGGGGACGATTCAGCCCCAGCATTTT.

The rearrangement joins TRBV28 to TRBJ2-6; no clear D. The V and J ends lost 4 bases and 2 bases respectively, with 12 bases between them. In germline, CDR1 is MDHEN, CDR2 SYDVKM. This CDR3 has 16 residues. CDR3 in amino acids: CASSSPGLAGANVLTF. CDR3 in DNA: TGTGCCAGCAGTTCACCCGGGTTAGCTGGGGCCAACGTCCTGACTTTC. The whole variable domain, remainder taken from reference TRBV28 and TRBJ2-6, is DVKVTQSSRYLVKRTGEKVFLECVQDMDHENMFWYRQDPGLGLRLIYFSYDVKMKEKGDIPEGYSVSREKKERFSLILESASTNQTSMYLCASSSPGLAGANVLTFGAGSRLTVL.

CDR3 nucleotide sequence: TGTGCCAGCAGCCAGACAGGGGGTTCTAATTCACCCCTCCACTTT. It translates to CASSQTGGSNSPLHF. The chain has TRBV7-3 and TRBJ1-6, with 9 bases lining up with TRBD1. The CDR3 is made up of 15 amino acids. V dropped 5 bases and J dropped 6; count of bases not matched to a gene: 5. CDR1 is SGHTA, CDR2 FQGTGA, per germline.

The V gene is TRBV19, the J gene TRBJ2-1; 8 bases are shared with TRBD2. V trimming: 4 bases; J trimming: 8 bases; junction bases outside the gene matches: 7. Germline values: CDR1 LNHDA, CDR2 SQIVND (reference sequence). The CDR3 is 14 amino acids. The CDR3 spells CASSRGRGGYEQFF. As DNA, the CDR3 is TGTGCCAGTAGTAGGGGTCGGGGGGGGTATGAGCAGTTCTTC.

CDR3 protein: CASSSNRFGAFF. The CDR3, as DNA: TGTGCCAGCAGCTCCAACAGGTTTGGAGCTTTCTTT. This chain uses TRBV7-9 with TRBJ1-1; maybe TRBD1 (5 bases). With 4 bases removed from V and 10 bases from J, the gap between germline ends came to 13 bases. This CDR3 has 12 amino acids. The germline V gene has CDR1 SEHNR and CDR2 FQNEAQ (reference sequence).

The chain has TRBV6-6 and TRBJ2-3, with 7 nucleotides matching TRBD2. V gave up 2 bases and J gave up 0 bases; unmatched junction bases: 5. Germline V gene lookup returns CDR1 MNHNY and CDR2 SVGAGI (reference sequence). This CDR3 region has 16 residues. The CDR3 coding sequence is TGTGCCAGCAGTTACGGAGGGAGGGCAAGCACAGATACGCAGTATTTT. Its translation is CASSYGGRASTDTQYF.

The chain is built from TRBV7-2 and TRBJ2-3, with a weak D call TRBD2 (6 bases). Germline V gives CDR1 SGHTA, CDR2 FQGNSA. CDR3 length: 12 amino acids. V was pared by 5 bases and J by 7 bases, with 10 bases between. The CDR3 loop reads CASSPGGNTQYF. In DNA form, the CDR3 reads TGTGCCAGCAGCCCTGGCGGGAATACGCAGTATTTT.

CDR3 sequence reads: CASSLLRGSNQPQHF. The CDR3 DNA reads TGTGCCAGCAGTTTACTCCGAGGGAGCAATCAGCCCCAGCATTTT. The chain combines TRBV6-6 with TRBJ1-5; D unresolved. This CDR3 region has 15 residues. V was shortened by 4 bases and J by 1 base, with 11 bases between the two germline ends. Germline lookup yields CDR1 MNHNY and CDR2 SVGAGI (reference sequence).